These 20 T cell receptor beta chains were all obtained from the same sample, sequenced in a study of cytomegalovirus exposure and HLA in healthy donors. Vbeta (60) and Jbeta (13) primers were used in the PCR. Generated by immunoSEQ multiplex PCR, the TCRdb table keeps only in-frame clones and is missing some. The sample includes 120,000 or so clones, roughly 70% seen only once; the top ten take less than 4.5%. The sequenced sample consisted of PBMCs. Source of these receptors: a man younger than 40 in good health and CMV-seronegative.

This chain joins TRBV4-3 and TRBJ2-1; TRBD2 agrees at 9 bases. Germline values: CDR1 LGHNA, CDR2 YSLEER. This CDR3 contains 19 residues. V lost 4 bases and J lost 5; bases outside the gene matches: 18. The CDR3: CASSPYRGSLAGSDNEQFF. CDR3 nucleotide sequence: TGCGCCAGCAGCCCTTACAGGGGCTCCCTAGCGGGGTCAGACAATGAGCAGTTCTTC.

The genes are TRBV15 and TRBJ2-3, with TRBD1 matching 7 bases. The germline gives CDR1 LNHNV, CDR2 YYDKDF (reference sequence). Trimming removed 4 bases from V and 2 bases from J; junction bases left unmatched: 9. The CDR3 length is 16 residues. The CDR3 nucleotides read TGTGCCACCAGCACCCTACAGGGGACCGTCACAGATACGCAGTATTTT. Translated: CATSTLQGTVTDTQYF.

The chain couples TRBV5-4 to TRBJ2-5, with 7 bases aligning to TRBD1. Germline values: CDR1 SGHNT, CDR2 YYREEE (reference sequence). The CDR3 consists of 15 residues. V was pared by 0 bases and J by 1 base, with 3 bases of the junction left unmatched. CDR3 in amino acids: CASSLGGTAQETQYF. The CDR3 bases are TGTGCCAGCAGCTTGGGGGGGACAGCCCAAGAGACCCAGTACTTC.

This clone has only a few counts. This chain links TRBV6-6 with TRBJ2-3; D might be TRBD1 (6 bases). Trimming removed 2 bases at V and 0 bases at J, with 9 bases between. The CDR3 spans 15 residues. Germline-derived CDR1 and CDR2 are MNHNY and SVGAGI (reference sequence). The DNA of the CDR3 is TGTGCCAGCAGTTACAGTACAGGGAGCACAGATACGCAGTATTTT. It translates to CASSYSTGSTDTQYF.

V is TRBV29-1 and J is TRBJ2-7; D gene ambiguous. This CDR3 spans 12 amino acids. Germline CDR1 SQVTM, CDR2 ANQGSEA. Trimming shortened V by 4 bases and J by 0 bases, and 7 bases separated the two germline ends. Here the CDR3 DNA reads TGCAGCGTTGTAGACATCTCCTACGAGCAGTACTTC. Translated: CSVVDISYEQYF.

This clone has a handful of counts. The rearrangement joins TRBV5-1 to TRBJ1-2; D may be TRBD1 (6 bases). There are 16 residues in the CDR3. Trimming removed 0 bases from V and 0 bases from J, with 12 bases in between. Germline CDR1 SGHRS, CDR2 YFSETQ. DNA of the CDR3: TGCGCCAGCAGCTTGGTTTCGGCAGGGGCTAACTATGGCTACACCTTC. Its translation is CASSLVSAGANYGYTF.

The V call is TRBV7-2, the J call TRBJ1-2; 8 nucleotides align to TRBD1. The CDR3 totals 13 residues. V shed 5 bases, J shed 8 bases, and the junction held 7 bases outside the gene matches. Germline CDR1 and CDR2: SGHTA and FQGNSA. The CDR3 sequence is CASSTGQGLGYTF. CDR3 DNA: TGTGCCAGCAGCACTGGACAGGGCTTAGGCTACACCTTC.

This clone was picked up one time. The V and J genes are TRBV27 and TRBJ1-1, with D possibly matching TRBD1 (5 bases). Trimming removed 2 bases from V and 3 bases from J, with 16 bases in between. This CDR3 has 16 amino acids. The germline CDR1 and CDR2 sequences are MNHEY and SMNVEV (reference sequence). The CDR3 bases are TGTGCCAGCAGTTTAATAGGGGCGTGGAGGGACACTGAAGCTTTCTTT. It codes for CASSLIGAWRDTEAFF.

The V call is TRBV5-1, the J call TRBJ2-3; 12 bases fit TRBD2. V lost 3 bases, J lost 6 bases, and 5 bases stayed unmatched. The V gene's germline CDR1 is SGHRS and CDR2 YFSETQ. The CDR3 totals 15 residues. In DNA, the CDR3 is TGCGCCAGCAGCTGGGGACTAGCGGGTGGGGATACGCAGTATTTT. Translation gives CASSWGLAGGDTQYF.

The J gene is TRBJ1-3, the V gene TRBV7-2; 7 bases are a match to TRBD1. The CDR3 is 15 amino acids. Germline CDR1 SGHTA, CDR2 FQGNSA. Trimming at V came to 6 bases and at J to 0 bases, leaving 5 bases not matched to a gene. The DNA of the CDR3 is TGTGCCAGCAGGGACAGGTCCTACTCTGGAAACACCATATATTTT. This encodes CASRDRSYSGNTIYF.

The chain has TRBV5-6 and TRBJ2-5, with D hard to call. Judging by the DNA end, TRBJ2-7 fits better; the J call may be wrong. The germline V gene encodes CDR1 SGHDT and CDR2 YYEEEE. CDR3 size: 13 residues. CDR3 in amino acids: CASSSQRSYEQYF. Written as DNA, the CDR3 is TGTGCCAGCAGCTCCCAACGCTCCTACGAGCAGTACTTC.

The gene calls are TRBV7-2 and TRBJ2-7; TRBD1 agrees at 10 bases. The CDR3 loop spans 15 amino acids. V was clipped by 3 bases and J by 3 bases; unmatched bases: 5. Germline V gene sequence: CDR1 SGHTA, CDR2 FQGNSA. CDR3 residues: CASSFRQGAYYEQYF. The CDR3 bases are TGTGCCAGCAGCTTCAGACAGGGGGCATACTACGAGCAGTACTTC.

CDR3 sequence (DNA): TGTGCCACCCGTACGCCGGGACAGATTTACAATGAGCAGTTCTTC. Translated: CATRTPGQIYNEQFF. The chain joins TRBV28 to TRBJ2-1, with 7 bases lining up with TRBD1. Trimming removed 10 bases from V and 4 bases from J; junction bases left unmatched: 13. Germline CDR1 reads MDHEN; CDR2 reads SYDVKM. The CDR3 covers 15 residues.

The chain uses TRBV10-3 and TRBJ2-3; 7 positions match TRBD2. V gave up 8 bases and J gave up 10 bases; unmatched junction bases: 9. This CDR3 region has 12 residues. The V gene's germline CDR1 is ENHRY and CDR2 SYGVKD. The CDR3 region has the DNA TGTGCCATCGGTGCTAGCGGCGCAGCGCAGTATTTT. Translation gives CAIGASGAAQYF.

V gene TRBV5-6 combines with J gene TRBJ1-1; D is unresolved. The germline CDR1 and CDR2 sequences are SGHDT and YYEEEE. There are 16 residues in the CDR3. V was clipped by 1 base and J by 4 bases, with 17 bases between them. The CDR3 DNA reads TGTGCCAGCAGCTTGTCGGGTGGAGGCTGGGCCACTGAAGCTTTCTTT. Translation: CASSLSGGGWATEAFF.

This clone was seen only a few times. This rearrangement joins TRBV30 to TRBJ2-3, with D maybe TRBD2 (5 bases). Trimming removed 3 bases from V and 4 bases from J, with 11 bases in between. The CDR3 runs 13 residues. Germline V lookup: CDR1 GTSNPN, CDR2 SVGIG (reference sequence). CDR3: CAWSLRGADTQYF. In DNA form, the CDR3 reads TGTGCCTGGAGCCTACGGGGTGCAGATACGCAGTATTTT.

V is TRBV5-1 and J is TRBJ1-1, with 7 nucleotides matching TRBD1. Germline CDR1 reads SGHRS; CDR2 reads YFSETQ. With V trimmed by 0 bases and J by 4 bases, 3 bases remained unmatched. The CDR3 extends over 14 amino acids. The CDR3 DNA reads TGCGCCAGCAGCTTGGTCGACAGGGCCACTGAAGCTTTCTTT. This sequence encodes CASSLVDRATEAFF.

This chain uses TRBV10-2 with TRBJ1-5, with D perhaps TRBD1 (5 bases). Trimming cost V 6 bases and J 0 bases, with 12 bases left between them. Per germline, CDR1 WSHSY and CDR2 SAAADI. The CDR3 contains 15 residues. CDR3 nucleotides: TGCGCCAGCAGCACGGGGGGTACTAGCAATCAGCCCCAGCATTTT. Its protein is CASSTGGTSNQPQHF.

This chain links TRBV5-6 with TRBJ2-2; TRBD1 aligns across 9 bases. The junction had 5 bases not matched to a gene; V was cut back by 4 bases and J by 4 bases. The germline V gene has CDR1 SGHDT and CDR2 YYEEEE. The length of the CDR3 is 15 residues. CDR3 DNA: TGTGCCAGCAGCCGCCGGGACAGGGCCACCGGGGAGCTGTTTTTT. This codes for CASSRRDRATGELFF.

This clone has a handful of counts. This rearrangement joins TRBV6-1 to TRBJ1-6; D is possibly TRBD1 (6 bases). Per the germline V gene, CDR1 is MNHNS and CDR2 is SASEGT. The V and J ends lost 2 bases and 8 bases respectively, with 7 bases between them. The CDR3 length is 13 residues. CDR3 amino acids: CASSEQGHSPLHF. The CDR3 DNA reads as TGTGCCAGCAGTGAACAGGGGCATTCACCCCTCCACTTT.